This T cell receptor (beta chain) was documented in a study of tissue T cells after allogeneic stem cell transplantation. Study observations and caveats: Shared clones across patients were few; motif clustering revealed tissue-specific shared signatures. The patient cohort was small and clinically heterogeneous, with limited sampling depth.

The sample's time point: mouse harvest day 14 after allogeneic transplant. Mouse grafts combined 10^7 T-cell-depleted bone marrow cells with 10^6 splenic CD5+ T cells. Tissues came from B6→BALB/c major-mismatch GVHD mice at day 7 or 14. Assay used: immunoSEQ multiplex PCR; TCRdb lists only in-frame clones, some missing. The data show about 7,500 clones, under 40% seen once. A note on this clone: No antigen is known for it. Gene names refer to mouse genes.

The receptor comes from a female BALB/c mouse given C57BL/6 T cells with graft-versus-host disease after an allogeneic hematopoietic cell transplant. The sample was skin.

Incomplete CDR3 DNA: TGTGCCAGCAGTCCGCGGGACAGGGTAGACACCCAGTAC. Encoded protein: CASSPRDRVDTQY. From start to end, the CDR3 is CASSPRDRVDTQYF. The chain is built from TRBV19 and TRBJ2-5, with 9 bases fitting TRBD1. The read terminates 1 residue ahead of where the CDR3 ends, so the germline J gene completes it. Germline V gene lookup returns CDR1 FNHDT and CDR2 SITEND (reference sequence). The CDR3 covers 14 residues. Unmatched junction bases numbered 5, after V lost 4 bases and J lost 5 bases.